A selection of T cell receptor beta chains follows, all from one sample in a study of blood T cell repertoires in COVID-19. The assay was immunoSEQ multiplex PCR, and TCRdb's table has in-frame clones only and misses some. The sample lists 200,000 or so clones, over 75% seen once, with under 3.5% in the top ten. Sequencing was performed on peripheral blood. Receptors originate from a man between 60 and 75 years old with acute or convalescent COVID-19. The CDR3 runs from the conserved cysteine through the conserved F or W. The D gene is left open where the match is weak. Only part of the rows carry a size: once, few, many, or a class if the clone is expanded.

size,D,J,V,length,DNA,CDR3
-,-,TRBJ2-3,TRBV5-1,13,TGCGCCAGCAGCTTGGCAGGCACAGATACGCAGTATTTT,CASSLAGTDTQYF
-,-,TRBJ2-7,TRBV7-2,12,TGTGCCAGCAGCTCAGTGGCCTACGAGCAGTACTTC,CASSSVAYEQYF
-,-,TRBJ2-1,TRBV2,11,TGTGCCAGCAGTGAAGGTCCGGAGCAGTTCTTC,CASSEGPEQFF
-,-,TRBJ2-2,TRBV6-6,16,TGTGCCAGCAGTTACGATTGGCAGGAGAACACCGGGGAGCTGTTTTTT,CASSYDWQENTGELFF
-,-,TRBJ2-7,TRBV2,14,TGTGCCAGCAAGGAGAGGACCGGGGCCTACGAGCAGTACTTC,CASKERTGAYEQYF
-,-,TRBJ2-3,TRBV7-2,13,TGTGCCAGCAGCGGGCCCGACAGGTCCCCCCAGTATTTT,CASSGPDRSPQYF
-,-,TRBJ2-7,TRBV28,14,TGTGCCAGCAGTTTACGCGGGCAAACCTACGAGCAGTACTTC,CASSLRGQTYEQYF
-,-,TRBJ1-4,TRBV2,16,TGTGCCAGCAGCGCTAGACTCAATCCAACTAATGAAAAACTGTTTTTT,CASSARLNPTNEKLFF
-,TRBD2,TRBJ2-3,TRBV28,19,TGTGCCAGCAGTTCCTCCCAACACGGGACTAGCGGTTATTCAGATACGCAGTATTTT,CASSSSQHGTSGYSDTQYF
once,-,TRBJ2-1,TRBV27,13,TGTGCCATTATCCCGGCGGGGTCGGATGAGCAGTTCTTC,CAIIPAGSDEQFF
-,-,TRBJ2-3,TRBV5-4,15,TGTGCCAGCAGCTTTTGGGGCCTCCATCCCGATACGCAGTATTTT,CASSFWGLHPDTQYF
-,-,TRBJ2-7,TRBV7-9,13,TGTGCCAGCAGCTTACCCCCCAGGTACGAGCAGTACTTC,CASSLPPRYEQYF
-,TRBD2,TRBJ2-2,TRBV28,15,TGTGCCAGCAGTCCTACTAGCGGGAGTTTCGGGGAGCTGTTTTTT,CASSPTSGSFGELFF
-,-,TRBJ2-5,TRBV20-1,13,TGCAGTGCTAGTAATAGCGCCCAAGAGACCCAGTACTTC,CSASNSAQETQYF
-,-,TRBJ1-3,TRBV19,17,TGTGCCAGTAGTCCCGTTAAGGGACTAAGCTCTGGAAACACCATATATTTT,CASSPVKGLSSGNTIYF
-,-,TRBJ2-1,TRBV30,15,TGTGCCTGGAGTGGCGGCCGTGTGTCAGCGGGTGAGCAGTTCTTC,CAWSGGRVSAGEQFF
-,-,TRBJ1-2,TRBV30,14,TGTGCCTGGTCATCAGTCGAGGCAAACTATGGCTACACCTTC,CAWSSVEANYGYTF
-,TRBD2,TRBJ2-7,TRBV23-1,19,TGCGCCAGCAGTCAATCAGGGGTGTTCGGGACTAGCGACTCCTACGAGCAGTACTTC,CASSQSGVFGTSDSYEQYF
-,TRBD1,TRBJ2-2,TRBV7-9,16,TGTGCCAGCAGGTCTTCCGGGACAGGGAACACCGGGGAGCTGTTTTTT,CASRSSGTGNTGELFF
-,-,TRBJ1-2,TRBV19,13,TGTGCCAGTAGAATGACAGTTAACTATGGCTACACCTTC,CASRMTVNYGYTF
-,TRBD2,TRBJ2-5,TRBV7-2,16,TGTGCCAGCAGCCTGCGGACTAGCGGGAGAGGAGAGACCCAGTACTTC,CASSLRTSGRGETQYF
-,-,TRBJ1-1,TRBV11-2,15,TGTGCCAGCAGCCCTTACTTGACGGGGAACACTGAAGCTTTCTTT,CASSPYLTGNTEAFF
-,-,TRBJ1-5,TRBV25-1,13,TGTGCCAGCTCCCAGGAGGGGCATCAGCCCCAGCATTTT,CASSQEGHQPQHF
-,TRBD2,TRBJ2-1,TRBV30,16,TGTGCCTGGAGTCTTCGGTCTAGCGGGAGGCACAATGAGCAGTTCTTC,CAWSLRSSGRHNEQFF
-,TRBD1,TRBJ2-5,TRBV19,15,TGTGCCAGTAGTCCTATGGGACAGGTCCAAGAGACCCAGTACTTC,CASSPMGQVQETQYF
few,TRBD1,TRBJ2-7,TRBV7-8,15,TGTGCCAGCAGTCGATCCCGGGACAGGGTATCCGAGCAGTACTTC,CASSRSRDRVSEQYF
few,-,TRBJ2-1,TRBV21-1,15,TGTGCCAGCAGCCGGCGACAGGGGGCTGATAATGAGCAGTTCTTC,CASSRRQGADNEQFF
-,-,TRBJ2-1,TRBV3-1/TRBV3-2,18,TGTGCCAGCAGCCAGGGCCACTCGGGACCCCCAGGGGATGATGAGCAGTTCTTC,CASSQGHSGPPGDDEQFF
-,TRBD1,TRBJ1-2,TRBV7-6,13,TGTGCCAGCAGCCCGACAGGGGGCTATGGCTACACCTTC,CASSPTGGYGYTF
-,-,TRBJ2-3,TRBV3-1/TRBV3-2,16,TGTGCCAGCAGCCAAGATTTACTCTCCTCCACAGATACGCAGTATTTT,CASSQDLLSSTDTQYF
-,TRBD2,TRBJ2-3,TRBV2,15,TGTGCCAGCAGGGCTAGCGGGACCATCACAGATACGCAGTATTTT,CASRASGTITDTQYF
-,-,TRBJ2-1,TRBV12-5,15,TGTGCTAGTGGTTTGTTACAGGGCATATACAATGAGCAGTTCTTC,CASGLLQGIYNEQFF
-,TRBD2,TRBJ2-7,TRBV5-1,14,TGCGCCAGCAGCGTTGAGCGGGAGTGGGGCGAGCAGTACTTC,CASSVEREWGEQYF
-,TRBD2,TRBJ2-1,TRBV9,15,TGTGCCAGCAGCCCCCGCGCGGGAGTGGGCAATGAGCAGTTCTTC,CASSPRAGVGNEQFF
-,-,TRBJ1-1,TRBV18,16,TGTGCCAGCTCACCAGAACAGGGTAGGCGGAAAGCTGAAGCTTTCTTT,CASSPEQGRRKAEAFF
-,-,TRBJ1-1,TRBV7-9,17,TGTGCCAGCAGCCGCTGGCAGGGCGGGAGAATGAACACTGAAGCTTTCTTT,CASSRWQGGRMNTEAFF
-,-,TRBJ2-2,TRBV2,16,TGTGCCAGCAGTGAAAGTTGGCTAGTCGGTGGCGGGGAGCTGTTTTTT,CASSESWLVGGGELFF
-,TRBD2,TRBJ2-7,TRBV27,18,TGTGCCAGCAGTTTATTCCCCACGCCAGCGGGAGGGATGCGGGAGCAGTACTTC,CASSLFPTPAGGMREQYF
-,-,TRBJ2-3,TRBV5-6,11,TGTGCCAGCAGCCTGAGAGATACGCAGTATTTT,CASSLRDTQYF
-,TRBD2,TRBJ2-1,TRBV7-8,17,TGTGCCAGCAGCTCCCCCCAGACTAGCGGGATCAGCAATGAGCAGTTCTTC,CASSSPQTSGISNEQFF
-,TRBD1,TRBJ1-2,TRBV5-4,15,TGTGCCAGCAGCCGGGACGGGACAGGGTATAGAGGCTACACCTTC,CASSRDGTGYRGYTF
-,TRBD1,TRBJ2-6,TRBV18,17,TGTGCCAGCTCACCATCAGGGGGCCTCTCTGGGGCCAACGTCCTGACTTTC,CASSPSGGLSGANVLTF
-,TRBD2,TRBJ2-1,TRBV27,18,TGTGCCAGCATCCTGAAATGGTACCCTAGCGGGAGGGCCTTTAGACAGTTCTTC,CASILKWYPSGRAFRQFF
-,TRBD1,TRBJ2-3,TRBV10-2,14,TGCGCCGCGGGCCGGGACAGGAAAGTTGATACGCAGTATTTT,CAAGRDRKVDTQYF
-,TRBD1,TRBJ1-2,TRBV28,13,TGTGCCATTACGGACAGGGGCAATTATGGCTACACCTTC,CAITDRGNYGYTF
-,-,TRBJ2-1,TRBV28,13,TGTGCCAGCAGAAGGGGTTACTACAATGAGCAGTTCTTC,CASRRGYYNEQFF
-,TRBD1,TRBJ2-2,TRBV6-5,13,TGTGCCAGCCGGACAGGGCACACCGGGGAGCTGTTTTTT,CASRTGHTGELFF
-,TRBD1,TRBJ2-7,TRBV10-3,14,TGTGCCATCAGGGGGACAGGGGATCCCTACGAGCAGTACTTC,CAIRGTGDPYEQYF
-,-,TRBJ2-1,TRBV11-2,17,TGTGCCAGCAGCTTAGTTGGAGGTCTTAGCTCCTACAATGAGCAGTTCTTC,CASSLVGGLSSYNEQFF
few,TRBD1,TRBJ2-7,TRBV27,14,TGTGCCAGCAGCATTACGGGACAGGGGAGGGAGCAGTACTTC,CASSITGQGREQYF
-,TRBD2,TRBJ2-2,TRBV5-1,15,TGCGCCAGCAGCTTACTAGCGGGAAACACCGGGGAGCTGTTTTTT,CASSLLAGNTGELFF
-,TRBD2,TRBJ2-1,TRBV27,17,TGTGCCAGCAGTTTAGTGACTAGCGGGCACCGCTACAATGAGCAGTTCTTC,CASSLVTSGHRYNEQFF
-,-,TRBJ1-4,TRBV3-1/TRBV3-2,16,TGTGCCAGCAGCCAAGATGGGCGGGGCCTCAATGAAAAACTGTTTTTT,CASSQDGRGLNEKLFF
-,TRBD2,TRBJ2-1,TRBV28,15,TGTGCCAGCAGGGGACTAGCGGGAAGCTACAATGAGCAGTTCTTC,CASRGLAGSYNEQFF
-,-,TRBJ2-7,TRBV5-4,14,TGTGCCAGCAGCTTGGCCGGCAGGACCTACGAGCAGTACTTC,CASSLAGRTYEQYF